The rows below give T cell receptor beta chains drawn from one sample of a study of T cell changes during pregnancy in multiple sclerosis. Only in-frame clones appear in the TCRdb table, and some are missing; sequencing was by immunoSEQ multiplex PCR. Among approximately 38,000 clones listed, about 94% were seen once. The sequencing used peripheral blood, collected in the third trimester of pregnancy. All receptors come from a female donor with multiple sclerosis, enrolled in a pregnancy study. Each CDR3 is given without its conserved first and last residue.

TRBV9,TRBJ1-4,ASSVAGQGMANEKLF
TRBV30,TRBJ2-1,AWSLSGVNEQF
TRBV29-1,TRBJ1-2,SGTDNYGYT
TRBV27,TRBJ1-2,ASSFSPTGANYGYT
TRBV5-6,TRBJ1-5,ASSFGGRGNQPQH
TRBV27,TRBJ1-6,ASSPTGYNSPLH
TRBV6-6,TRBJ2-7,ASSRGTDKYEQY
TRBV5-4,TRBJ2-1,ASGRTGEGEQF
TRBV29-1,TRBJ1-6,SVQYRDSSPLH
TRBV6-5,TRBJ1-3,ASSYRDRGPGNTIY
TRBV6-1,TRBJ2-7,ASSGTGGTYEQY
TRBV2,TRBJ2-7,ASRPGLYYEQY
TRBV5-4,TRBJ2-5,ASSLGAGGMETQY
TRBV29-1,TRBJ2-7,SASGTSVSRRYYEQY
TRBV6-1,TRBJ1-1,ASSESVTEAF
TRBV19,TRBJ2-2,AAGLAGGYTGELF
TRBV29-1,TRBJ1-2,SVDRGMRDGYT
TRBV6-1,TRBJ2-5,ASSEATGHQETQY
TRBV6-4,TRBJ2-3,ASSEGASTDTQY
TRBV5-1,TRBJ2-5,ASSFGGNLGETQY
TRBV11-3,TRBJ2-7,ASSLGVYEQY
TRBV28,TRBJ2-7,ASSLPVAGETYEQY
TRBV2,TRBJ1-6,ASSESHRERSPLH
TRBV4-1,TRBJ2-7,ASSQGNGGAGEQY
TRBV27,TRBJ2-3,ASGAAIPLVKADTQY
TRBV18,TRBJ2-4,ASSPRGRGTSAKNIQY
TRBV19,TRBJ1-4,ASSMPGATNEKLF
TRBV5-6,TRBJ1-6,ASRYRGANHSPLH
TRBV6-5,TRBJ2-3,ASRQGGADTQY
TRBV28,TRBJ2-7,ASSSGTKIPNEQY
TRBV5-1,TRBJ2-2,ASASGRASRTGELF
TRBV4-3,TRBJ2-7,ASSQDTGPSYEQY
TRBV6-4,TRBJ2-1,ASSAQTSGSSEQF
TRBV29-1,TRBJ2-5,SVQGGQETQY
TRBV6-6,TRBJ1-1,ASTPRGRVDTEAF
TRBV27,TRBJ1-4,ASSFLAGQGVMKLF
TRBV7-9,TRBJ1-1,ASSSTRGGRSITEAF
TRBV18,TRBJ1-1,ASSPLSKGGTEAF
TRBV7-2,TRBJ2-5,ASSLRGETQY
TRBV7-2,TRBJ2-3,ASTAGYSTDTQY
TRBV7-2,TRBJ2-1,ASSLESSGSSYNEQF
TRBV6-5,TRBJ1-5,ASSSHNQPQH
TRBV11-3,TRBJ2-2,ASSPRTSGNTGELF
TRBV14,TRBJ1-1,ASSQEWSRSEAF
TRBV6-5,TRBJ1-6,ASSYSSRQGLTSLH
TRBV11-3,TRBJ1-1,ASIPGRGGVNTEAF
TRBV19,TRBJ2-2,ASSTSGPTGSGELF
TRBV5-1,TRBJ1-2,ASSTRRGINYGYT
TRBV7-2,TRBJ1-5,ASSLVTGSNQPQH
TRBV5-4,TRBJ2-1,ASSSPRTYNEQF
TRBV29-1,TRBJ2-6,SVEGTGTSGANVLT